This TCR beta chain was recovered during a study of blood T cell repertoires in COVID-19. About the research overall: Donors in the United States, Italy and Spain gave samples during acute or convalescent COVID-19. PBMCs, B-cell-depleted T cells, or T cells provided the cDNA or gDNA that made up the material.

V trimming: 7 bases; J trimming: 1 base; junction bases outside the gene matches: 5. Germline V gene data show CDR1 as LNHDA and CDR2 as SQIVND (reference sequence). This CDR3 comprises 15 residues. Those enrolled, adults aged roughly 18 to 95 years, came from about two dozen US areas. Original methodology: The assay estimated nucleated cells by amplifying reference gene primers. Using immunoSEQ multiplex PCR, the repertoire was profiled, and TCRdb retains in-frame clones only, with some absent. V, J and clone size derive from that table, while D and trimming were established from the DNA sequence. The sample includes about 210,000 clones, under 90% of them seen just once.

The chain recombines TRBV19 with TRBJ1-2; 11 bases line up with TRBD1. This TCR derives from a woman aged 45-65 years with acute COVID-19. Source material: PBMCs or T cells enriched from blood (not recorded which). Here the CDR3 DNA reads TGTGCCAGTACTGGACAGGGGGCCGGTAACTATGGCTACACCTTC. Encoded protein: CASTGQGAGNYGYTF.